Listed below are T cell receptor beta chains from one sample, sequenced in a study of blood T cell repertoires in COVID-19. Data came from immunoSEQ multiplex PCR; TCRdb stores just in-frame clones and leaves some out. The table lists approximately 300,000 clones, 85% of them singletons. The sample taken for sequencing was PBMCs or T cells enriched from blood (not recorded which). Receptor source: a woman aged 30 to 39 who had been exposed to COVID-19. Both conserved end residues are part of each CDR3. A D gene is named only where the DNA matches it firmly. Size is omitted from some rows. Given values are once, few, many or a class for expanded clones.

clone_size: once
v_call: TRBV6-5
j_call: TRBJ1-1
d_call: .
cdr3_aa: CASSYSNTEAFF
cdr3_nt: TGTGCCAGCAGTTACAGCAACACTGAAGCTTTCTTT

clone_size: many
v_call: TRBV4-2
j_call: TRBJ1-5
d_call: .
cdr3_aa: CASSPLAENQPQHF
cdr3_nt: TGTGCCAGCAGCCCACTCGCGGAGAATCAGCCCCAGCATTTT

clone_size: few
v_call: TRBV6-5
j_call: TRBJ1-5
d_call: .
cdr3_aa: CASSPWGRLNQPQHF
cdr3_nt: TGTGCCAGCAGCCCCTGGGGCAGGTTGAATCAGCCCCAGCATTTT

clone_size: .
v_call: TRBV25-1
j_call: TRBJ2-5
d_call: TRBD2
cdr3_aa: CASGAGLRWETQYF
cdr3_nt: TGTGCCAGCGGAGCGGGACTGAGGTGGGAGACCCAGTACTTC

clone_size: .
v_call: TRBV7-9
j_call: TRBJ1-5
d_call: .
cdr3_aa: CASSPTGTNSNQPQHF
cdr3_nt: TGTGCCAGCAGCCCGACAGGTACCAATAGCAATCAGCCCCAGCATTTT

clone_size: few
v_call: TRBV2
j_call: TRBJ2-7
d_call: TRBD1
cdr3_aa: CASSLDRAYEQYF
cdr3_nt: TGTGCCAGCAGCCTGGACAGGGCCTACGAGCAGTACTTC

clone_size: .
v_call: TRBV5-1
j_call: TRBJ2-3
d_call: .
cdr3_aa: CASSLTGTGDLDTQYF
cdr3_nt: TGCGCCAGCAGCTTGACCGGGACGGGAGATTTAGATACGCAGTATTTT

clone_size: .
v_call: TRBV15
j_call: TRBJ2-1
d_call: TRBD2
cdr3_aa: CATARTSGANPLGHEQFF
cdr3_nt: TGTGCCACCGCTAGAACTAGCGGGGCCAATCCGCTGGGTCATGAGCAGTTCTTC

clone_size: .
v_call: TRBV18
j_call: TRBJ2-5
d_call: .
cdr3_aa: CASSPQGTHSETQYF
cdr3_nt: TGTGCCAGCTCACCACAAGGGACTCATTCAGAGACCCAGTACTTC

clone_size: .
v_call: TRBV6-6
j_call: TRBJ2-1
d_call: TRBD1
cdr3_aa: CASSYYGTGDNEQFF
cdr3_nt: TGTGCCAGCAGCTACTACGGGACAGGGGACAATGAGCAGTTCTTC

clone_size: .
v_call: TRBV7-9
j_call: TRBJ2-3
d_call: TRBD2
cdr3_aa: CASSRGGRRADTQYF
cdr3_nt: TGTGCCAGCAGCCGGGGGGGCCGGAGGGCAGATACGCAGTATTTT

clone_size: .
v_call: TRBV2
j_call: TRBJ1-2
d_call: .
cdr3_aa: CASSLQDNRGYTF
cdr3_nt: TGTGCCAGCAGTTTGCAGGATAATCGCGGCTACACCTTC

clone_size: .
v_call: TRBV25-1
j_call: TRBJ2-3
d_call: .
cdr3_aa: CASSGASTDTQYF
cdr3_nt: TGTGCCAGCAGTGGGGCTAGCACAGATACGCAGTATTTT

clone_size: .
v_call: TRBV10-3
j_call: TRBJ1-1
d_call: .
cdr3_aa: CAISERGQNTEAFF
cdr3_nt: TGTGCCATCAGTGAAAGAGGACAGAACACTGAAGCTTTCTTT